The rows below give T cell receptor beta chains drawn from one sample of a study of Graves' ophthalmopathy and Graves' hyperthyroidism. One entry per CDR3 protein results from TCRdb running MiXCR on the multiplex PCR reads. The data show around 1.1 million distinct CDR3 sequences, about 40% seen once. Sequenced: peripheral blood or thyroid tissue (not recorded which). These receptors all come from an adult man with Graves' hyperthyroidism. Both conserved end residues are part of each CDR3. Fields, in order: clone size, J gene, V gene, CDR3 protein. Rows may omit the clone size; those that give it use once, few, many or a size class.

clone_size: many; j_call: TRBJ1-4; v_call: TRBV2; cdr3_aa: CASQAGQGHEKLFF
clone_size: .; j_call: TRBJ2-2; v_call: TRBV10-2; cdr3_aa: CASSESGGNTGELFF
clone_size: many; j_call: TRBJ1-1; v_call: TRBV5-1; cdr3_aa: CASSDQSQGAGTEAFF
clone_size: .; j_call: TRBJ1-6; v_call: TRBV20-1; cdr3_aa: CSPRGRGRSPLHF
clone_size: many; j_call: TRBJ1-5; v_call: TRBV19; cdr3_aa: CASSIRDDSNQPQHF
clone_size: many; j_call: TRBJ2-2; v_call: TRBV10-3; cdr3_aa: CAIRNRDGATNTGELFF
clone_size: many; j_call: TRBJ2-5; v_call: TRBV5-1; cdr3_aa: CASSLRQETQYF
clone_size: many; j_call: TRBJ2-7; v_call: TRBV5-6; cdr3_aa: CASSLGQGFGEQYF
clone_size: few; j_call: TRBJ1-3; v_call: TRBV12-3/TRBV12-4; cdr3_aa: CASSPRTGLHSGNTIYF
clone_size: .; j_call: TRBJ1-4; v_call: TRBV7-2; cdr3_aa: CASSSRPQREKLFF
clone_size: many; j_call: TRBJ2-7; v_call: TRBV10-3; cdr3_aa: CAISEYKSYEQYF
clone_size: many; j_call: TRBJ1-5; v_call: TRBV19; cdr3_aa: CASSKQEKPQHF
clone_size: .; j_call: TRBJ1-3; v_call: TRBV10-3; cdr3_aa: CAIRRDRVGNTIYF
clone_size: .; j_call: TRBJ2-7; v_call: TRBV10-3; cdr3_aa: CASSYPLDRGSYEQYF
clone_size: few; j_call: TRBJ1-1; v_call: TRBV10-3; cdr3_aa: CASSAPRGHGTEAFF
clone_size: many; j_call: TRBJ1-5; v_call: TRBV24-1; cdr3_aa: CATSDWVTNQPQHF
clone_size: few; j_call: TRBJ2-2; v_call: TRBV7-8; cdr3_aa: CASSKGQALGRTGELFF
clone_size: .; j_call: TRBJ1-1; v_call: TRBV24-1; cdr3_aa: CATRTFREAFF
clone_size: few; j_call: TRBJ2-6; v_call: TRBV10-3; cdr3_aa: CAISGGLAVLTF
clone_size: .; j_call: TRBJ2-6; v_call: TRBV29-1; cdr3_aa: CSVRSGANVLTF
clone_size: .; j_call: TRBJ2-7; v_call: TRBV9; cdr3_aa: CASSHLAGRDGEQYF
clone_size: .; j_call: TRBJ2-7; v_call: TRBV14; cdr3_aa: CASSQWGRDEQYF
clone_size: many; j_call: TRBJ1-1; v_call: TRBV9; cdr3_aa: CASSEAMNTEAFF
clone_size: once; j_call: TRBJ2-7; v_call: TRBV10-3; cdr3_aa: CTISDLELTGSYEQYF
clone_size: few; j_call: TRBJ2-5; v_call: TRBV7-9; cdr3_aa: CATSQSIKQETQYF
clone_size: many; j_call: TRBJ2-7; v_call: TRBV9; cdr3_aa: CASSVAGDSSYEQYF
clone_size: few; j_call: TRBJ2-5; v_call: TRBV5-1; cdr3_aa: CASAVTGRLEETQYF
clone_size: once; j_call: TRBJ1-6; v_call: TRBV6-5; cdr3_aa: CASSDELGRGSPLHF
clone_size: .; j_call: TRBJ2-7; v_call: TRBV7-6; cdr3_aa: CASSLAGDGGNEQYF
clone_size: few; j_call: TRBJ1-3; v_call: TRBV5-1; cdr3_aa: CASSLNPSGNTIYF
clone_size: few; j_call: TRBJ1-5; v_call: TRBV6-6; cdr3_aa: CASSSGTGGYQPQHF
clone_size: .; j_call: TRBJ2-7; v_call: TRBV11-2; cdr3_aa: CASSLVGTEFNEQYF
clone_size: .; j_call: TRBJ1-5; v_call: TRBV12-3/TRBV12-4; cdr3_aa: CASSFDGKNSNQPQHF
clone_size: .; j_call: TRBJ2-2; v_call: TRBV7-2; cdr3_aa: CASEAAGGPGELFF
clone_size: .; j_call: TRBJ2-7; v_call: TRBV6-5; cdr3_aa: CATGGRPLEQYF
clone_size: few; j_call: TRBJ1-1; v_call: TRBV12-3/TRBV12-4; cdr3_aa: CASSYSIARAADTEAFF
clone_size: few; j_call: TRBJ1-5; v_call: TRBV6-5; cdr3_aa: CASSYGGTHSNQPQHF
clone_size: .; j_call: TRBJ1-1; v_call: TRBV7-3; cdr3_aa: CASSRDPGPKTEAFF
clone_size: few; j_call: TRBJ2-6; v_call: TRBV12-3/TRBV12-4; cdr3_aa: CASSPGGGGGSGANVLTF
clone_size: many; j_call: TRBJ1-1; v_call: TRBV11-2; cdr3_aa: CARTLGRKNQNTEAFF
clone_size: .; j_call: TRBJ1-4; v_call: TRBV15; cdr3_aa: CATSRDAWGHEKLFF
clone_size: .; j_call: TRBJ2-7; v_call: TRBV10-3; cdr3_aa: CAISSRGTGASEQYF
clone_size: once; j_call: TRBJ2-7; v_call: TRBV12-3/TRBV12-4; cdr3_aa: CASSRLGVDEQYF
clone_size: many; j_call: TRBJ2-7; v_call: TRBV20-1; cdr3_aa: CSAREQTHEQYF
clone_size: .; j_call: TRBJ2-7; v_call: TRBV5-4; cdr3_aa: CASSLGPDEQYF
clone_size: many; j_call: TRBJ2-7; v_call: TRBV10-3; cdr3_aa: CAISDRESYEQYF
clone_size: .; j_call: TRBJ1-2; v_call: TRBV9; cdr3_aa: CASSDTSGYGYTF
clone_size: many; j_call: TRBJ2-7; v_call: TRBV10-1; cdr3_aa: CASSVGHEQYF
clone_size: .; j_call: TRBJ2-6; v_call: TRBV24-1; cdr3_aa: CATSDHRKISGANVLTF
clone_size: .; j_call: TRBJ2-5; v_call: TRBV2; cdr3_aa: CASSLMAGLGQPQYF